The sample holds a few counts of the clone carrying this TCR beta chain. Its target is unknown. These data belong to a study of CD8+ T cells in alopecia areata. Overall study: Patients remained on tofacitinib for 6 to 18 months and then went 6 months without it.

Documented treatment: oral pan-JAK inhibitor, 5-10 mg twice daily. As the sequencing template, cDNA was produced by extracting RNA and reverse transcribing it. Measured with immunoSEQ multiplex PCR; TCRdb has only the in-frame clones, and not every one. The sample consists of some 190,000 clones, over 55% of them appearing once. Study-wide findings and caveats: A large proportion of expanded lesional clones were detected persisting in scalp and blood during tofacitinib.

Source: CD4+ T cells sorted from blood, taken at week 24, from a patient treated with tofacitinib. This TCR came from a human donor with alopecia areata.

CDR3: CASSQGQFPEKLFF. CDR3 nucleotide sequence: TGCGCCAGCAGCCAAGGGCAGTTCCCTGAAAAACTGTTTTTT. This chain joins TRBV4-1 and TRBJ1-4, with D uncertain. V shed 1 base and J shed 7 bases, with 10 bases lying between them. The germline CDR1 and CDR2 sequences are MGHRA and YSYEKL. The CDR3 totals 14 residues.